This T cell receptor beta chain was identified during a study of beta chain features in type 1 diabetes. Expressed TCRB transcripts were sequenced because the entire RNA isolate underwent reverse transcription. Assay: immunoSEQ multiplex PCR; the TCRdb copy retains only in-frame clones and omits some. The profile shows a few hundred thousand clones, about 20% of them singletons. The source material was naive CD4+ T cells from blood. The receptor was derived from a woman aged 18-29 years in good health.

For the CDR3, the DNA is TGTGCCAGCAGTTGGAGTGACAGGGGTGATGGTGGCTACACCTTC. Its protein product is CASSWSDRGDGGYTF. V is TRBV2 and J is TRBJ1-2; 8 nucleotides agree with TRBD1. The germline V gene has CDR1 SNHLY and CDR2 FYNNEI. Trimming took 5 bases from V and 7 from J; bases not matched to a gene: 12. This CDR3 has 15 residues.